The clone carrying this T cell receptor (beta chain) has just a few counts. Amplified TCR beta CDR3 regions were obtained using RNA transcripts as template. HTBI primers served in a first-round RT-PCR, which a second-round multiplex PCR followed. TCRdb recomputed calls from the multiplex PCR reads with MiXCR, one row per CDR3 protein. The sample includes about 370,000 distinct CDR3 sequences, about 18% seen only once; the top ten take around 2.4%. The sample originates from a study of Graves' ophthalmopathy and Graves' hyperthyroidism. The stable label applied to hyperthyroidism with no ophthalmopathy within 18 months of follow-up. The V and J ends lost 0 bases and 6 bases, in that order; junction bases with no gene match: 5. The CDR3 contains 16 residues. The V gene's germline CDR1 is MNHEY and CDR2 SVGEGT.

What was sequenced was peripheral blood. This sequence originates from an adult woman with stable Graves' hyperthyroidism. The rearrangement joins TRBV6-2 or TRBV6-3 to TRBJ2-2; 9 nucleotides line up with TRBD2. CDR3 loop: CASSYSRTSAAGELFF. The CDR3 DNA sequence: TGTGCCAGCAGTTACTCGAGGACTAGCGCGGCCGGGGAGCTGTTTTTT.